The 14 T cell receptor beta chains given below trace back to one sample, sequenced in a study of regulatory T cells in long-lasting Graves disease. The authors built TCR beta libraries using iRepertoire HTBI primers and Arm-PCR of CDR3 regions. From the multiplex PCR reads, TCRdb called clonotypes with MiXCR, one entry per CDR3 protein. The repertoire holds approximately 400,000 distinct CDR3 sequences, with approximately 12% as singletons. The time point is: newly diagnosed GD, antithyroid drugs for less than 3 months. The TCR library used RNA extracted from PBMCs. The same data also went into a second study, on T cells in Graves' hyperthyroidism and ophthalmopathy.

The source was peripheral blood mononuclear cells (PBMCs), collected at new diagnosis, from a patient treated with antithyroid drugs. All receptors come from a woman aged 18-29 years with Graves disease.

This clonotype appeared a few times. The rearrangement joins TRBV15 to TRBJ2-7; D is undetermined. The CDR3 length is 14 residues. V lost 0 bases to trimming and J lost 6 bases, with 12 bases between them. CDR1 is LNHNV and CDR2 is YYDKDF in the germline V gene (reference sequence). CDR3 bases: TGTGCCACCAGCAGAGATCGGGCCTCGGGCGAGCAGTACTTC. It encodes CATSRDRASGEQYF.

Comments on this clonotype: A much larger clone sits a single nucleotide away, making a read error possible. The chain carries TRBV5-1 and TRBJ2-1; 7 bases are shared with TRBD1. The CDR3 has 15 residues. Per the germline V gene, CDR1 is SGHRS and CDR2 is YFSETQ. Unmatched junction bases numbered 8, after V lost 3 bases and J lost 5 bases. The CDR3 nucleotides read TGCGCCAGCAGCTCCGGGACAGTTAGGGACAATGAGCAGTTCTTC. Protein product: CASSSGTVRDNEQFF. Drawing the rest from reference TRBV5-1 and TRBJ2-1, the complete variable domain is KAGVTQTPRYLIKTRGQQVTLSCSPISGHRSVSWYQQTPGQGLQFLFEYFSETQRNKGNFPGRFSGRQFSNSRSEMNVSTLELGDSALYLCASSSGTVRDNEQFFGPGTRLTVL.

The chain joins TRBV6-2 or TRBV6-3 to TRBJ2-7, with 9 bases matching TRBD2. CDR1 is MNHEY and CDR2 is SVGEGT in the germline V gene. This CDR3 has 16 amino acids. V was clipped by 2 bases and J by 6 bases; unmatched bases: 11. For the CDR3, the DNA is TGTGCCAGCAGTTACCGGATAGCGGGAGTGATTGGCGAGCAGTACTTC. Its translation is CASSYRIAGVIGEQYF.

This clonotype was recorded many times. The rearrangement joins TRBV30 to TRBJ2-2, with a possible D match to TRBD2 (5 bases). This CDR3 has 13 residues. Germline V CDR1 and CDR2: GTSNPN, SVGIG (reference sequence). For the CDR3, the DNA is TGTATCGGGATAGCGCTAAACACCGGGGAGCTGTTTTTT. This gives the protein CIGIALNTGELFF.

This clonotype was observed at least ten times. CDR3 coding DNA: TGTGCCAGCATAGGTAGATCTTTCAACACTGAAGCTTTCTTT. Its translation is CASIGRSFNTEAFF. The V gene is TRBV6-1, the J gene TRBJ1-1; D call uncertain. Germline lookup yields CDR1 MNHNS and CDR2 SASEGT. V was shortened by 7 bases and J by 2 bases, with 14 bases between the two germline ends. This CDR3 is 14 amino acids long.

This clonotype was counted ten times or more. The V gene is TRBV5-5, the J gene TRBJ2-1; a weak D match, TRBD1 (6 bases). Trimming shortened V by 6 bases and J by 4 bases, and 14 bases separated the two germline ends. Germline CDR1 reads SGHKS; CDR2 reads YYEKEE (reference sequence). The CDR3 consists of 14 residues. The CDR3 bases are TGTGCCAGCATCCTGTTACAGGGTTACAATGAGCAGTTCTTC. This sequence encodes CASILLQGYNEQFF. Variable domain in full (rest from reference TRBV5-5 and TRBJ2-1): DAGVTQSPTHLIKTRGQQVTLRCSPISGHKSVSWYQQVLGQGPQFIFQYYEKEERGRGNFPDRFSARQFPNYSSELNVNALLLGDSALYLCASILLQGYNEQFFGPGTRLTVL.

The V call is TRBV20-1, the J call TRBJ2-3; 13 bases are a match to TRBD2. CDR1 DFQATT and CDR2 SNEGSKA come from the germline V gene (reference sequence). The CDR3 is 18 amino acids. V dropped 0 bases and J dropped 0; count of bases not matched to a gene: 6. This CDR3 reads CSAREQLAGGMSTDTQYF. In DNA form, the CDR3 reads TGCAGTGCTAGAGAACAACTAGCGGGGGGGATGAGCACAGATACGCAGTATTTT.

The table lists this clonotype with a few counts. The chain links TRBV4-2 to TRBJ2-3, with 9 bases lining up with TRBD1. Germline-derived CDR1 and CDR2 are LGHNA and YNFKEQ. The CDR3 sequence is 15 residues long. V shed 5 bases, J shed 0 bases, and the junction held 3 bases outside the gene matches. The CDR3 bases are TGTGCCAGCAGCAAGGGACAGGGAAGCACAGATACGCAGTATTTT. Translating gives CASSKGQGSTDTQYF.

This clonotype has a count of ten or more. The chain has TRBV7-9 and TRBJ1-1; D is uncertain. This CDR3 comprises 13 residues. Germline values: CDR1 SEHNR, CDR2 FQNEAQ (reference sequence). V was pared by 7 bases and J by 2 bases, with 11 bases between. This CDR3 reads CASNSGENTEAFF. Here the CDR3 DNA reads TGTGCCAGCAACTCAGGAGAAAACACTGAAGCTTTCTTT.

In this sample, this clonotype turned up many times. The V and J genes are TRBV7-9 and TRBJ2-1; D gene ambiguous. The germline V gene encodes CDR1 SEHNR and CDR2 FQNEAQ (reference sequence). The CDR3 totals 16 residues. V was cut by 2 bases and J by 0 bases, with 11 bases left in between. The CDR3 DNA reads TGTGCCAGCAGCTTAATGCACAGCAACTCCTACAATGAGCAGTTCTTC. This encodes CASSLMHSNSYNEQFF.

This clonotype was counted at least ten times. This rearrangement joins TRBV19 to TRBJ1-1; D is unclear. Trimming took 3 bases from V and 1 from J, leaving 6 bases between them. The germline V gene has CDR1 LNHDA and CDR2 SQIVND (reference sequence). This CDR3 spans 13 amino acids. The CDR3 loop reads CASSIWRNTEAFF. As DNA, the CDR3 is TGTGCCAGTAGTATTTGGCGGAACACTGAAGCTTTCTTT.

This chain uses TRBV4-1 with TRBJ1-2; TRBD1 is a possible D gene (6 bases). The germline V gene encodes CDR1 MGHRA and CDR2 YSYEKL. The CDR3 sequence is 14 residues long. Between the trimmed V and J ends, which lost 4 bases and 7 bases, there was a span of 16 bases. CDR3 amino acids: CASSRSQGSGGYTF. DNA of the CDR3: TGCGCCAGCAGCCGGTCCCAGGGGAGCGGTGGCTACACCTTC.

CDR3 sequence: CASSLAPTGAGETQYF. The CDR3 DNA is TGTGCCAGCAGCTTGGCCCCGACAGGGGCGGGAGAGACCCAGTACTTC. V usage is TRBV5-6 and J usage is TRBJ2-5; 8 bases map to TRBD1. Unmatched junction bases numbered 8, after V lost 0 bases and J lost 4 bases. Germline CDR1 SGHDT, CDR2 YYEEEE. The CDR3 is made up of 16 amino acids.

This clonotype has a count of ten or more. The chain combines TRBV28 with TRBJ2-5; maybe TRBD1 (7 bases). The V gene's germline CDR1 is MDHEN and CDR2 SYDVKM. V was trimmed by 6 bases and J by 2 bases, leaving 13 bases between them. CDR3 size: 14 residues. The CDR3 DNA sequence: TGTGCCAGCAGCCCGACAGGGACTCAAGAGACCCAGTACTTC. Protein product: CASSPTGTQETQYF.